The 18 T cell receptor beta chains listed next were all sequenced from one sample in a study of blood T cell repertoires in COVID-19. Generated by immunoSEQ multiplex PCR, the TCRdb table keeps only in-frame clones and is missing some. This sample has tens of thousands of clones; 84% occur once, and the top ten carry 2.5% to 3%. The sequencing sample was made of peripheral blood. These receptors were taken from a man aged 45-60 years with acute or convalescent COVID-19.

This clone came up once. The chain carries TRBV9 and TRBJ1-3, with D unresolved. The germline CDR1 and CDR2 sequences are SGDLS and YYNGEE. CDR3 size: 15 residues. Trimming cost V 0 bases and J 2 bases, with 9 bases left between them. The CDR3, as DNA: TGTGCCAGCAGCGTAGATTCGGGAACTGGAAACACCATATATTTT. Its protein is CASSVDSGTGNTIYF.

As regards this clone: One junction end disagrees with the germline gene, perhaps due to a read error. The CDR3 loop is CATSNLRGGRSKGKRNEQFF. In nucleotides, the CDR3 is TGTGCCACCAGTAATTTACGGGGGGGGAGATCCAAGGGCAAGAGGAATGAGCAGTTCTTC. This chain joins TRBV24-1 and TRBJ2-1, with TRBD2 matching over 8 bases. Germline V gene lookup returns CDR1 KGHDR and CDR2 SFDVKD. CDR3 size: 20 residues.

The CDR3 nucleotides are TGTGCCAGCAGCCCGACAGGGGGCGGTAGGAACACTGAAGCTTTCTTT. It translates to CASSPTGGGRNTEAFF. J is TRBJ1-1 and V is TRBV5-5; 10 nucleotides align to TRBD1. Germline V CDR1 and CDR2: SGHKS, YYEKEE (reference sequence). V shed 4 bases, J shed 1 base, and the junction held 7 bases outside the gene matches. The CDR3 is made up of 16 amino acids.

The CDR3 is CASSWDRDYNEQFF. CDR3 DNA: TGTGCCAGCAGTTGGGACAGGGACTACAATGAGCAGTTCTTC. The rearrangement uses TRBV27 and TRBJ2-1; 9 positions match TRBD1. V gave up 4 bases and J gave up 3 bases; unmatched junction bases: 1. CDR1 is MNHEY and CDR2 is SMNVEV in the germline V gene (reference sequence). This CDR3 is 14 amino acids long.

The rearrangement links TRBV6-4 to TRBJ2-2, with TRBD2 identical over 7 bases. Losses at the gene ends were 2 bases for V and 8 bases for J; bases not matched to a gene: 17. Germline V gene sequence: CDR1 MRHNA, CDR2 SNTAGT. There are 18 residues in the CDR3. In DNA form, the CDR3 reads TGTGCCAGCAGTGACAACCGGCTGGCGGGAGCTATAAGAGGGGAGCTGTTTTTT. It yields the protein CASSDNRLAGAIRGELFF.

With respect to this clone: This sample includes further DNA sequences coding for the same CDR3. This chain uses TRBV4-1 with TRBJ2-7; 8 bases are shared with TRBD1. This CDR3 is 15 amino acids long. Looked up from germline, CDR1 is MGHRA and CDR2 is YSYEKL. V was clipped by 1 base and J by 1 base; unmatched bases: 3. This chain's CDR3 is CASSQGTGGSYEQYF. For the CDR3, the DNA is TGCGCCAGCAGCCAAGGAACAGGGGGGTCCTACGAGCAGTACTTC.

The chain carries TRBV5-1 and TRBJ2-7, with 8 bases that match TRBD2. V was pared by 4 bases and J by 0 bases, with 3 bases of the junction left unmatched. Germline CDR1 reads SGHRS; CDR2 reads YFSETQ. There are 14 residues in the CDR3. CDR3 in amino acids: CASSDGTSSYEQYF. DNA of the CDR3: TGCGCCAGCAGCGACGGGACTAGCTCCTACGAGCAGTACTTC.

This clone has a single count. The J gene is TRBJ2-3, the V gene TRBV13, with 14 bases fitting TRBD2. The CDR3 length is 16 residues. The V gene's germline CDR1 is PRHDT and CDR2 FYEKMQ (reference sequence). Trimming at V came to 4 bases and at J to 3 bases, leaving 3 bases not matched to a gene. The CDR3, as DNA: TGTGCCAGCAGCTCGGGACTAGCGGGGGAGACAGATACGCAGTATTTT. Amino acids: CASSSGLAGETDTQYF.

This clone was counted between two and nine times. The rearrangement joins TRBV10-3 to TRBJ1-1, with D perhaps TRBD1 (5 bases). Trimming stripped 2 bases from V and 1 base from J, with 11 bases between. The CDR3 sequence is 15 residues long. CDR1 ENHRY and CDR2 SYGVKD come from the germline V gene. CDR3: CAISEAAGRNTEAFF. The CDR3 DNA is TGTGCCATCAGTGAGGCGGCAGGGCGGAACACTGAAGCTTTCTTT.

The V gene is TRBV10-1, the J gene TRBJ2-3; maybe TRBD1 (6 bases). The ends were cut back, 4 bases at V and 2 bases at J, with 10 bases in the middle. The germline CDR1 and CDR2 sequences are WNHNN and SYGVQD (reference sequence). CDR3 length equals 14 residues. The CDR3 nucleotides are TGCGCCAGCAGTGCAACAGGGCCCACAGATACGCAGTATTTT. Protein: CASSATGPTDTQYF.

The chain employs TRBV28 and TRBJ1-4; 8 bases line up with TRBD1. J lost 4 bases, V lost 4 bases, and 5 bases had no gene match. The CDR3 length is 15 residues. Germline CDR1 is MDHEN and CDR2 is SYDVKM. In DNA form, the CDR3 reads TGTGCCAGCAGTTCCCAGGGGGCTGGTAATGAAAAACTGTTTTTT. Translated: CASSSQGAGNEKLFF.

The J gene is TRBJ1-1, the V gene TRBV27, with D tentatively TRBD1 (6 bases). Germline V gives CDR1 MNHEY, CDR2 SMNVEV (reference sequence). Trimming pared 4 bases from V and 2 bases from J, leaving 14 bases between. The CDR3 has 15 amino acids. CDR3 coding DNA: TGTGCCAGCAGTTCCCGAAGGGGGTTCAACACTGAAGCTTTCTTT. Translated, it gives CASSSRRGFNTEAFF.

The CDR3 sequence: CASSDQETDTQYF. As DNA, the CDR3 is TGTGCCAGCAGTGACCAGGAAACAGATACGCAGTATTTT. This rearrangement joins TRBV6-4 to TRBJ2-3; D ambiguous. In germline, CDR1 is MRHNA, CDR2 SNTAGT. The CDR3 spans 13 residues. Between the trimmed V and J ends, which lost 2 bases and 3 bases, there was a span of 6 bases.

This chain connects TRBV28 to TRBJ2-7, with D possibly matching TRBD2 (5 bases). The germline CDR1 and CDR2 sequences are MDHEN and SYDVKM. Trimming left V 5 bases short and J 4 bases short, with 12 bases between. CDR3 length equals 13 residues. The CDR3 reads CASSPRRGYEQYF. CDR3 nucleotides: TGTGCCAGCAGTCCCCGCCGGGGATACGAGCAGTACTTC.

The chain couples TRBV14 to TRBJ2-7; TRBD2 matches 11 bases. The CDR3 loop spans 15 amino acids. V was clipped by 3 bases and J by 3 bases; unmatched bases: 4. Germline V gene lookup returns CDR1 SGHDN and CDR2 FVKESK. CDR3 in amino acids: CASSQASGRIYEQYF. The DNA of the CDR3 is TGTGCCAGCAGCCAGGCTAGCGGGAGGATCTACGAGCAGTACTTC. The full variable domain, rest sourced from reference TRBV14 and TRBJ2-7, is EAGVTQFPSHSVIEKGQTVTLRCDPISGHDNLYWYRRVMGKEIKFLLHFVKESKQDESGMPNNRFLAERTGGTYSTLKVQPAELEDSGVYFCASSQASGRIYEQYFGPGTRLTVT.

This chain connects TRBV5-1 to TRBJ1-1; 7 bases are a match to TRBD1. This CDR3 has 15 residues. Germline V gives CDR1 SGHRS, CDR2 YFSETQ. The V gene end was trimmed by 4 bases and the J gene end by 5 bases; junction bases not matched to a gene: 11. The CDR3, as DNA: TGCGCCAGCAGCCTAACAGGGGATGGGGATACTGAAGCTTTCTTT. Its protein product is CASSLTGDGDTEAFF.

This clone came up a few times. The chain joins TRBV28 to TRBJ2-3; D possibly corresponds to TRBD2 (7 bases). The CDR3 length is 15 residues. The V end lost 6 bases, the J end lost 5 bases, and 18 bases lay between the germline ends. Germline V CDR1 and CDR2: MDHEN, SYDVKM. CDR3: CASSLGTRGLDTQYF. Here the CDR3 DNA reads TGTGCCAGCAGCCTCGGGACGCGGGGGCTAGATACGCAGTATTTT. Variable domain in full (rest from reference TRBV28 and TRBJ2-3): DVKVTQSSRYLVKRTGEKVFLECVQDMDHENMFWYRQDPGLGLRLIYFSYDVKMKEKGDIPEGYSVSREKKERFSLILESASTNQTSMYLCASSLGTRGLDTQYFGPGTRLTVL.

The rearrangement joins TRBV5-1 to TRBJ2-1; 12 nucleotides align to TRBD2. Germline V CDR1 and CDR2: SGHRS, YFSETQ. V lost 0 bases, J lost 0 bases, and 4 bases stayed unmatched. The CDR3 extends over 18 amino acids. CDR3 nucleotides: TGCGCCAGCAGCTTGGAACTAGCGGGGGGACGCTCCTACAATGAGCAGTTCTTC. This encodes CASSLELAGGRSYNEQFF.